These 17 T cell receptor beta chains share one sample of origin, sequenced in a study of T cells after yellow fever vaccination. TCRdb re-called the 5' RACE reads through MiXCR, storing one row per CDR3 protein. The sample records 200,000 to 300,000 distinct CDR3 sequences, approximately 3.5% being singletons. The material was PBMCs, obtained 15 days after the yellow fever booster vaccination. The receptors were gathered from a young man who received the YFV17D yellow fever vaccine.

This clonotype was recorded at least ten times. The rearrangement uses TRBV7-9 and TRBJ2-3; D gene ambiguous. This CDR3 is 11 amino acids long. The V and J ends lost 8 bases and 5 bases respectively, with 8 bases between them. Germline lookup yields CDR1 SEHNR and CDR2 FQNEAQ (reference sequence). The CDR3 is CASAVGDTQYF. CDR3 sequence (DNA): TGTGCCAGCGCAGTAGGAGATACGCAGTATTTT.

This clonotype was recorded at least ten times. This chain connects TRBV6-2 or TRBV6-3 to TRBJ1-2; TRBD1 might be the D (6 bases). The CDR3 sequence is 14 residues long. V was trimmed by 4 bases and J by 7 bases, leaving 16 bases between them. Germline assignment: CDR1 MNHEY and CDR2 SVGEGT. This CDR3 reads CASSLTRGASGYTF. For the CDR3, the DNA is TGTGCCAGCAGTTTAACCAGGGGCGCGTCTGGCTACACCTTC.

At least ten counts were recorded for this clonotype. The chain carries TRBV7-8 and TRBJ1-5; 7 positions match TRBD1. With 5 bases clipped from V and 4 bases from J, the junction kept 8 bases outside the gene matches. Germline V CDR1 and CDR2: SGHVS, FQNEAQ. This CDR3 spans 15 amino acids. The CDR3, as DNA: TGTGCCAGCAGCCCGGGGACAGACAAAAATCAGCCCCAGCATTTT. Protein sequence: CASSPGTDKNQPQHF.

This clonotype showed up many times. The chain joins TRBV6-2 or TRBV6-3 to TRBJ1-1; 7 nucleotides match TRBD1. Germline V gene data show CDR1 as MNHEY and CDR2 as SVGEGT. Unmatched junction bases numbered 10, after V lost 10 bases and J lost 5 bases. The CDR3 has 13 amino acids. CDR3 nucleotide sequence: TGTGCCACCGAGCCGACAGGGAGAACTGAAGCTTTCTTT. Residues: CATEPTGRTEAFF.

This clonotype was detected ten times or more. This chain connects TRBV5-1 to TRBJ1-2; a weak D match, TRBD1 (5 bases). This CDR3 is built from 16 residues. Germline CDR1 reads SGHRS; CDR2 reads YFSETQ. V was cut by 0 bases and J by 5 bases, with 17 bases left in between. The CDR3 DNA follows: TGCGCCAGCAGCTTGGACTGGGTGGGGGATTTGTATGGCTACACCTTC. Amino acids: CASSLDWVGDLYGYTF.

The sample holds many counts of this clonotype. The rearrangement links TRBV5-1 to TRBJ2-3, with 7 bases aligning to TRBD1. The J segment lost 1 base and the V segment lost 4 bases, leaving 12 bases of the junction unmatched. The germline CDR1 and CDR2 sequences are SGHRS and YFSETQ. There are 17 residues in the CDR3. CDR3: CASSPGTDPIGTDTQYF. The CDR3 coding sequence is TGCGCCAGCAGCCCCGGGACAGACCCCATCGGCACAGATACGCAGTATTTT.

This clonotype was seen repeatedly, ten times or more. J is TRBJ2-4 and V is TRBV3-1; D not certain. CDR3 length: 16 residues. The ends were cut back, 2 bases at V and 5 bases at J, with 16 bases in the middle. Germline CDR1 reads LGHDT; CDR2 reads YNNKEL (reference sequence). The CDR3, as DNA: TGTGCCAGCAGCCAATCGGGCACTCTATCAGAAAACATTCAGTACTTC. It codes for CASSQSGTLSENIQYF.

This clonotype was seen repeatedly, ten times or more. The chain is built from TRBV18 and TRBJ1-1, with D uncertain. V was trimmed by 2 bases and J by 5 bases, leaving 15 bases between them. Germline values: CDR1 KGHSH, CDR2 LQKENI. This CDR3 is 15 amino acids long. DNA for the CDR3: TGTGCCAGCTCACCATCCGACACCCGAAGGACTGAAGCTTTCTTT. It yields the protein CASSPSDTRRTEAFF. Complete variable domain (other parts from reference TRBV18 and TRBJ1-1): NAGVMQNPRHLVRRRGQEARLRCSPMKGHSHVYWYRQLPEEGLKFMVYLQKENIIDESGMPKERFSAEFPKEGPSILRIQQVVRGDSAAYFCASSPSDTRRTEAFFGQGTRLTVV.

This clonotype was seen many times. The chain has TRBV5-1 and TRBJ2-5, with D perhaps given as TRBD1 or TRBD2 (7 bases each). V was pared by 4 bases and J by 5 bases, with 18 bases between. The CDR3 has 15 amino acids. From germline, CDR1 is SGHRS and CDR2 YFSETQ. CDR3 amino acids: CASSIGGDSFETQYF. The CDR3 DNA reads as TGCGCCAGCAGCATTGGGGGGGACAGTTTCGAGACCCAGTACTTC.

At least ten counts were recorded for this clonotype. J is TRBJ1-5 and V is TRBV6-2 or TRBV6-3; unclear D gene. Germline loops: CDR1 MNHEY, CDR2 SVGEGT. V was shortened by 9 bases and J by 1 base, with 16 bases between the two germline ends. The CDR3 runs to 15 residues. For the CDR3, the DNA is TGTGCCAGTGATCAAGGAAGAGGGAGCAATCAGCCCCAGCATTTT. It specifies CASDQGRGSNQPQHF.

This clonotype came up many times. The chain couples TRBV20-1 to TRBJ2-6; 8 bases fit TRBD1. Trimming took 8 bases from V and 2 from J; bases not matched to a gene: 5. Germline V CDR1 and CDR2: DFQATT, SNEGSKA (reference sequence). This CDR3 has 14 residues. The CDR3 region is CSWLTGAGANVLTF. CDR3 in DNA: TGCAGTTGGCTGACAGGGGCTGGGGCCAACGTCCTGACTTTC.

In its sample, this clonotype was seen many times. The V call is TRBV4-3, the J call TRBJ2-5; D is uncertain. V lost 4 bases and J 3 bases, leaving 9 bases between the germline ends. Per germline, CDR1 LGHNA and CDR2 YSLEER. The CDR3 loop spans 13 amino acids. This CDR3 reads CASSPPDEETQYF. DNA of the CDR3: TGCGCCAGCAGCCCGCCAGACGAAGAGACCCAGTACTTC.

This clonotype was seen repeatedly, ten times or more. The rearrangement links TRBV5-1 to TRBJ2-7; D remains ambiguous. Trimming shortened V by 0 bases and J by 0 bases, and 4 bases separated the two germline ends. The length of the CDR3 is 13 residues. Germline assignment: CDR1 SGHRS and CDR2 YFSETQ. In nucleotides, the CDR3 is TGCGCCAGCAGCTTGGATAACTCCTACGAGCAGTACGTC. Translating it yields CASSLDNSYEQYV.

This clonotype was seen repeatedly, ten times or more. The chain links TRBV27 to TRBJ2-1; 8 bases fit TRBD2. Trimming cost V 6 bases and J 10 bases; bases outside gene matches: 8. Germline-derived CDR1 and CDR2 are MNHEY and SMNVEV (reference sequence). This CDR3 is 13 amino acids long. CDR3 DNA: TGTGCCAGCAGACAGGGACTAGGGGCCGAGCAGTTCTTC. Translated, it gives CASRQGLGAEQFF.

This clonotype showed up many times. At one of its ends the junction is not consistent with the germline gene, which may arise from a read error. The CDR3 protein is CASSPRAWGQCF. The CDR3 DNA reads TGTGCCAGCAGCCCACGGGCTTGGGGGCAGTGTTTT. V gene TRBV7-9 combines with J gene TRBJ2-3; D is perhaps TRBD1 (6 bases). Germline V gives CDR1 SEHNR, CDR2 FQNEAQ (reference sequence). The CDR3 has 12 amino acids.

The table lists this clonotype with many counts. This chain joins TRBV20-1 and TRBJ2-7; D ambiguous. Germline assignment: CDR1 DFQATT and CDR2 SNEGSKA (reference sequence). The CDR3 totals 13 residues. V shed 4 bases and J shed 4 bases, with 14 bases lying between them. CDR3 DNA sequence: TGCAGTGCTAAGGCCGGGTGGGCGTACGAGCAGTACGTC. Encoded protein: CSAKAGWAYEQYV.

This clonotype was counted ten times or more. The chain couples TRBV28 to TRBJ2-5; D is unclear. Trimming took off 7 bases at V and 1 base at J, with 19 bases between the two ends. Germline CDR1 reads MDHEN; CDR2 reads SYDVKM. The CDR3 runs 16 residues. The CDR3 DNA reads as TGTGCCAGCACCTCGGTAGAAAACATGAGCCAAGAGACCCAGTACTTC. It translates to CASTSVENMSQETQYF.